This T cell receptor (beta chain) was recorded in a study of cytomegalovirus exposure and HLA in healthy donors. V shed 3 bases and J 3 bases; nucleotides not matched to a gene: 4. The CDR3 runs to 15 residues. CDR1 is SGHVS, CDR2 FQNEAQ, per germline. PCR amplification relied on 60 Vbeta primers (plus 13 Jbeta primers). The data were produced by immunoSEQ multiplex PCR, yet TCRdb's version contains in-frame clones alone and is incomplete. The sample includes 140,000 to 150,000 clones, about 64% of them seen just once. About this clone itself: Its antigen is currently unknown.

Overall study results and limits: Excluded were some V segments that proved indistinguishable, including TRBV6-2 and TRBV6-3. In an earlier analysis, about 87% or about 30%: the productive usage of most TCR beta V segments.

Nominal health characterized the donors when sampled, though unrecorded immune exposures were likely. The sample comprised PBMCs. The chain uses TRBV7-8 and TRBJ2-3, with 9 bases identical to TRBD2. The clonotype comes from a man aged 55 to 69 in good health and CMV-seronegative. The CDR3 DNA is TGTGCCAGCAGCTTCTTAGCGGGAGTTACAGATACGCAGTATTTT. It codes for CASSFLAGVTDTQYF.